The 16 T cell receptor beta chains listed next were all sequenced from one sample in a study of long-term antiretroviral therapy in people with HIV. The assay used was immunoSEQ (version v3.0), run at survey level. The table came from immunoSEQ multiplex PCR; TCRdb's copy has only in-frame clones and leaves some out. The table has some 25,000 clones, approximately 83% seen once; the top ten hold approximately 15%. The input for sequencing was unsorted PBMCs, taken 1.2 years after starting antiretroviral therapy. The receptors come from a middle-aged man with HIV.

The rearrangement uses TRBV4-1 and TRBJ2-7; TRBD1 is a possible D gene (5 bases). CDR1 and CDR2 (germline): MGHRA, YSYEKL. This CDR3 contains 13 residues. Trimming shortened V by 3 bases and J by 3 bases, and 9 bases separated the two germline ends. The CDR3 DNA is TGCGCCAGCAGCCACCTAGGGGACTACGAGCAGTACTTC. It is translated as CASSHLGDYEQYF.

This chain connects TRBV28 to TRBJ2-4; 14 positions agree with TRBD2. Germline CDR1 is MDHEN and CDR2 is SYDVKM. V shed 6 bases, J shed 8 bases, and the junction held 12 bases outside the gene matches. CDR3 length: 17 residues. Here the CDR3 DNA reads TGTGCCAGCAGGGCCACCGGGACTAGCGGGGGCGGGGACATTCAGTACTTC. This codes for CASRATGTSGGGDIQYF. Filled out from reference TRBV28 and TRBJ2-4, the complete variable domain reads DVKVTQSSRYLVKRTGEKVFLECVQDMDHENMFWYRQDPGLGLRLIYFSYDVKMKEKGDIPEGYSVSREKKERFSLILESASTNQTSMYLCASRATGTSGGGDIQYFGAGTRLSVL.

This clone was observed once. The rearrangement links TRBV6-1 to TRBJ1-2, with D perhaps matching TRBD1 (5 bases). CDR1 is MNHNS and CDR2 is SASEGT in the germline V gene. This CDR3 is 15 amino acids long. Trimming stripped 2 bases from V and 8 bases from J, with 18 bases between. CDR3 in DNA: TGTGCCAGCAGTGAACGGGGCGGGAAGGGGTACGGCTACACCTTC. The encoded protein is CASSERGGKGYGYTF.

This chain uses TRBV6-5 with TRBJ1-1, with D hard to call. The CDR3 is 14 residues long. CDR1 and CDR2 from the germline V gene are MNHEY and SVGAGI. V lost 2 bases, J lost 1 base, and 8 bases lay in between. The CDR3 DNA sequence: TGTGCCAGCAGTTACGTTGGCCAGAACACTGAAGCTTTCTTT. Translated, it gives CASSYVGQNTEAFF.

This clone was picked up a small number of times. This chain joins TRBV12-5 and TRBJ1-2; TRBD1 might be the D (6 bases). This CDR3 is 12 amino acids long. The germline V gene has CDR1 LGHNT and CDR2 FRNRAP. As DNA, the CDR3 is TGTGCCCTCGGGGAGGGGGACTATGGCTACACCTTC. Its protein is CALGEGDYGYTF.

The table lists this clone with a few counts. The chain employs TRBV6-5 and TRBJ1-2; 7 bases align to TRBD1. The CDR3 runs to 15 residues. V lost 6 bases, J lost 3 bases, and 10 bases stayed unmatched. CDR1 is MNHEY, CDR2 SVGAGI, per germline. CDR3 sequence reads: CASRPGQANYYGYTF. CDR3 nucleotide sequence: TGTGCCAGCAGACCCGGACAGGCCAACTACTATGGCTACACCTTC.

The chain combines TRBV28 with TRBJ2-5; 9 nucleotides line up with TRBD1. Germline CDR1 MDHEN, CDR2 SYDVKM. V lost 6 bases, J lost 5 bases, and 13 bases stayed unmatched. The CDR3 contains 16 residues. The CDR3 DNA follows: TGTGCCAGCAGATCGGACAGGGGTCGGGGTCGTGAGACCCAGTACTTC. This sequence encodes CASRSDRGRGRETQYF.

CDR3 amino acids: CASSSSLQGAKGYTF. The CDR3 nucleotides are TGTGCCAGCAGTTCATCGTTACAGGGGGCGAAGGGCTACACCTTC. This rearrangement joins TRBV27 to TRBJ1-2, with 9 bases lining up with TRBD1. Trimming at V came to 4 bases and at J to 8 bases, leaving 11 bases not matched to a gene. The CDR3 totals 15 residues. Germline CDR1 reads MNHEY; CDR2 reads SMNVEV (reference sequence).

This chain joins TRBV5-6 and TRBJ1-2, with D uncertain. With 0 bases removed from V and 4 bases from J, the gap between germline ends came to 16 bases. The germline CDR1 and CDR2 sequences are SGHDT and YYEEEE. CDR3 length: 16 residues. CDR3 region: CASSLGPDEDLYGYTF. CDR3 DNA: TGTGCCAGCAGCTTGGGGCCGGATGAAGACCTCTATGGCTACACCTTC. Using reference TRBV5-6 and TRBJ1-2 for the parts outside the CDR3, the full variable domain is DAGVTQSPTHLIKTRGQQVTLRCSPKSGHDTVSWYQQALGQGPQFIFQYYEEEERQRGNFPDRFSGHQFPNYSSELNVNALLLGDSALYLCASSLGPDEDLYGYTFGSGTRLTVV.

The chain is built from TRBV10-1 and TRBJ1-1; D is possibly TRBD1 (5 bases). The ends were cut back, 0 bases at V and 1 base at J, with 6 bases in the middle. This CDR3 has 14 amino acids. CDR1 and CDR2 (germline): WNHNN, SYGVQD (reference sequence). CDR3 sequence reads: CASSESTANTEAFF. The CDR3 nucleotides read TGCGCCAGCAGTGAGTCGACAGCGAACACTGAAGCTTTCTTT.

This sequence joins TRBV7-9 and TRBJ2-7; possibly TRBD1 for D (7 bases). Germline lookup yields CDR1 SEHNR and CDR2 FQNEAQ (reference sequence). With 4 bases removed from V and 3 bases from J, the gap between germline ends came to 16 bases. The CDR3 extends over 15 amino acids. As DNA, the CDR3 is TGTGCCAGCAGCTCCAGGGGGGACGGAAGCTACGAGCAGTACTTC. This encodes CASSSRGDGSYEQYF.

The chain joins TRBV5-6 to TRBJ1-1, with a weak D call TRBD1 (5 bases). CDR3 size: 16 residues. The germline gives CDR1 SGHDT, CDR2 YYEEEE. Trimming removed 0 bases from V and 4 bases from J, with 16 bases in between. The CDR3 region has the DNA TGTGCCAGCAGCTTGGTAGGGGTGAAAGCAGTCACTGAAGCTTTCTTT. Protein product: CASSLVGVKAVTEAFF.

The rearrangement uses TRBV11-3 and TRBJ2-5; D is perhaps TRBD1 or TRBD2 (6 bases each). Germline V gene sequence: CDR1 SGHNT, CDR2 YENEEA. This CDR3 is built from 12 residues. V lost 4 bases and J 4 bases, leaving 7 bases between the germline ends. The CDR3, as DNA: TGTGCCAGCAGCTCGGGGGCAGAGACCCAGTACTTC. This translates into CASSSGAETQYF.

The chain couples TRBV28 to TRBJ1-4, with D perhaps matching TRBD1 (6 bases). Germline V CDR1 and CDR2: MDHEN, SYDVKM. With 4 bases removed from V and 0 bases from J, the gap between germline ends came to 12 bases. The CDR3 is 16 residues long. The CDR3 region has the DNA TGTGCCAGCAGTTCAAACGGGGGCGCAACTAATGAAAAACTGTTTTTT. Its protein is CASSSNGGATNEKLFF.

The chain employs TRBV18 and TRBJ2-1; tentatively, D is TRBD1 (5 bases). The germline V gene has CDR1 KGHSH and CDR2 LQKENI. This CDR3 is built from 16 residues. Trimming pared 2 bases from V and 9 bases from J, leaving 20 bases between. CDR3 DNA: TGTGCCAGCTCACCATCGTCCGACAGTAGAGTGACTGAGCAGTTCTTC. It is translated as CASSPSSDSRVTEQFF. The variable domain in full, completed from reference TRBV18 and TRBJ2-1, reads NAGVMQNPRHLVRRRGQEARLRCSPMKGHSHVYWYRQLPEEGLKFMVYLQKENIIDESGMPKERFSAEFPKEGPSILRIQQVVRGDSAAYFCASSPSSDSRVTEQFFGPGTRLTVL.

This sequence joins TRBV27 and TRBJ2-2; D unclear. The germline V gene encodes CDR1 MNHEY and CDR2 SMNVEV (reference sequence). This CDR3 has 13 residues. V was shortened by 4 bases and J by 6 bases, with 9 bases between the two germline ends. DNA for the CDR3: TGTGCCAGCAGTTCTGTCATAGCCGGGGAGCTGTTTTTT. It codes for CASSSVIAGELFF.